The text below deals with one TCR beta chain. Its antigen is not identified. The entry originates in a study of cytomegalovirus exposure and HLA in healthy donors. Across the whole study: The study placed about four fifths of its 350 to 450 genotyped donors in the Caucasian-associated ancestry cluster. Study-wide results and limits: Later on, a genetic analysis was performed. It linked a missense variant in DCLRE1C with V- and J-gene trimming of TCR beta. Confirmation in vitro established that a few CMV-associated chains were specific for CMV antigens.

It was with 60 Vbeta and 13 Jbeta primers that the PCR ran. Sequencing was performed with immunoSEQ multiplex PCR; in TCRdb, only in-frame clones are kept and a portion is missing. The sample includes some 160,000 clones, around 80% of them seen just once. With 5 bases removed from V and 3 bases from J, the gap between germline ends came to 15 bases. The CDR3 contains 14 residues. CDR1 is GTSNPN and CDR2 is SVGIG in the germline V gene (reference sequence). The chain has TRBV30 and TRBJ2-3, with D perhaps TRBD1 (6 bases). The sample was PBMCs. This clonotype originated in a woman between 45 and 60 years old in good health and CMV-seronegative. The CDR3 coding sequence is TGTGCCTGGGGACAGTCCTTTATTACAGATACGCAGTATTTT. This encodes CAWGQSFITDTQYF. The full variable domain, in which reference TRBV30 and TRBJ2-3 provide the parts outside the CDR3, is SQTIHQWPATLVQPVGSPLSLECTVEGTSNPNLYWYRQAAGRGLQLLFYSVGIGQISSEVPQNLSASRPQDRQFILSSKKLLLSDSGFYLCAWGQSFITDTQYFGPGTRLTVL.